This TCR beta chain was documented in a study of PD-L1 blockade in urothelial cancer. The V gene end was trimmed by 4 bases and the J gene end by 9 bases; junction bases not matched to a gene: 9. Per germline, CDR1 SGHTS and CDR2 YDEGEE. This CDR3 spans 13 amino acids. This clone was detected only once. The data were produced by immunoSEQ multiplex PCR, yet TCRdb's version contains in-frame clones alone and is incomplete. The sample records some 51,000 clones, around 90% being singletons. Time point defined: peripheral blood 6 weeks after treatment start. V usage is TRBV5-8 and J usage is TRBJ2-5; 7 positions agree with TRBD1. Sample: PBMCs, taken around atezolizumab (anti-PD-L1) treatment. This TCR derives from a man aged 55 to 70 with urothelial cancer. CDR3 bases: TGTGCCAGCAGCCCTCATAGAACAGGGGCCCAGTACTTC. This translates into CASSPHRTGAQYF.